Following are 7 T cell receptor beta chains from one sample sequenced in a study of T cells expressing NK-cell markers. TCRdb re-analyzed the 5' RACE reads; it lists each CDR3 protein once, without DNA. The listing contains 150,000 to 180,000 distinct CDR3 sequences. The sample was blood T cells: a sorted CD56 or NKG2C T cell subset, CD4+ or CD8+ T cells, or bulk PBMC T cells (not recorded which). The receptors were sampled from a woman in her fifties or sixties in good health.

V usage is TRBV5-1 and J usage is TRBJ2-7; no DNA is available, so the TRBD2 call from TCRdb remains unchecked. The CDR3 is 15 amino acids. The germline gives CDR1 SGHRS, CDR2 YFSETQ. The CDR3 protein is CASSLLQRERDEQYF.

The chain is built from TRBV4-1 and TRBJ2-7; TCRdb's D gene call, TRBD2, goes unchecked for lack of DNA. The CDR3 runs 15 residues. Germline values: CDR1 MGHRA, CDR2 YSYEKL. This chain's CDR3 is CASSQEVADPPEQYF.

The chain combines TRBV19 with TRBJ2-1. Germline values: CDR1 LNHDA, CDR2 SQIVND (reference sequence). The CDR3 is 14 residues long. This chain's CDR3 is CASSTRGSYNEQFF.

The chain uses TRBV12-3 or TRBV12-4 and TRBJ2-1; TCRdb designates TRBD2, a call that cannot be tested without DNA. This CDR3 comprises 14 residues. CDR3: CATSWEGGYNEQFF.

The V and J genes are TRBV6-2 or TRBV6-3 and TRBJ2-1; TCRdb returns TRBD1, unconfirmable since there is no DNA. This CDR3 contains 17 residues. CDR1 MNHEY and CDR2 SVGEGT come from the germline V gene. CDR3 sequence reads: CASSYSWTTSRFNEQFF.

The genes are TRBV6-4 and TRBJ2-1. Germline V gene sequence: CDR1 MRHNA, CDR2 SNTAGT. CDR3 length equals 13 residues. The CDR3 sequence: CASSDSERSEQFF.

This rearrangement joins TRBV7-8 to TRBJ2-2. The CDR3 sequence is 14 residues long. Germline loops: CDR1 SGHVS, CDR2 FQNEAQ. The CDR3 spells CASSFAGSGGELFF.